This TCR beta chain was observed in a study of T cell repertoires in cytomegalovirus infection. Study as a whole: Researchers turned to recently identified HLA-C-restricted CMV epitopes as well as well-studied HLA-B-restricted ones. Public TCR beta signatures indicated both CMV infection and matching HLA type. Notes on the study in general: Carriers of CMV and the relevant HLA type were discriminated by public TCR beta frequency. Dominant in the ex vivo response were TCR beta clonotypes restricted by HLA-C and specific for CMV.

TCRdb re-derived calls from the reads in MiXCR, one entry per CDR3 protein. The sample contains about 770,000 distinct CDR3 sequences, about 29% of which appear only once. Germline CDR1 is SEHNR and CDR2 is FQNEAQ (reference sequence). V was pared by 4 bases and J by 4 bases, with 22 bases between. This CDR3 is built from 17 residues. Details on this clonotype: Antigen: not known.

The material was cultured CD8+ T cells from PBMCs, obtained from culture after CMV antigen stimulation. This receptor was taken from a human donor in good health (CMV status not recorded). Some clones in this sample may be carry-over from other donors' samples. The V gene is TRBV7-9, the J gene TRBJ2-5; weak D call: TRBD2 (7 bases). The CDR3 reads CASSSRGGGSLRETQYF. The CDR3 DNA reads TGTGCCAGCAGCTCGAGAGGGGGGGGGTCCCTCCGAGAGACCCAGTACTTC.